This entry lists 14 T cell receptor beta chains sequenced from one sample in a study of immune heterogeneity within non-small cell lung tumors (dated by TCRdb to between 2018 and 2020). The TCR template was genomic DNA extracted from bulk tumor tissue, and 600 ng of gDNA was amplified for each sample. During surgery, multiple biopsies were taken from each primary tumor, with sampling sites spaced as far apart as possible within the tumor mass. The study cohort was described as untreated, and the patients were newly diagnosed NSCLC cases having curative surgery. TCRdb names HiSeq X Ten as the instrument used. The TCR beta CDR3 region was amplified with a multiplex PCR system, in which a first round of 10 to 11 cycles was run using 32 V-gene forward and 13 J-gene reverse primers. TCRdb's own reprocessing of the public reads used fastp at Q25 and MiXCR and kept productive beta chains. Rows are unified per CDR3 protein, each entry keeping the most common DNA and genes. This sample has 10,000 to 13,000 distinct CDR3 sequences in its table, and more than 25% of those were observed once. Clones ranked in the top ten supply approximately 20% of the sample.

The sequencing sample was made of lung tumor tissue. All receptors derive from a woman aged 50 to 65 with non-small cell lung cancer.

The CDR3 reads CASSEPKTYEQYF. The CDR3 region has the DNA TGTGCCAGCAGTGAACCCAAAACCTACGAGCAGTACTTC. The chain is built from TRBV6-1 and TRBJ2-7; D call uncertain. Germline V gene lookup returns CDR1 MNHNS and CDR2 SASEGT. CDR3 length: 13 residues. Between the trimmed V and J ends, which lost 2 bases and 2 bases, there was a span of 7 bases.

This clonotype showed up many times. This rearrangement joins TRBV28 to TRBJ1-2; D is ambiguous. Trimming stripped 6 bases from V and 4 bases from J, with 15 bases between. The CDR3 has 14 amino acids. CDR1 MDHEN and CDR2 SYDVKM come from the germline V gene. CDR3 DNA sequence: TGTGCCAGCAGATTTGGTGGCACCCTCTATGGCTACACCTTC. This sequence encodes CASRFGGTLYGYTF.

The count of this clonotype is one. The V and J genes are TRBV6-5 and TRBJ2-7; 9 positions match TRBD2. CDR3 length: 16 residues. Trimming cost V 0 bases and J 3 bases; bases outside gene matches: 6. Looked up from germline, CDR1 is MNHEY and CDR2 is SVGAGI. Written as DNA, the CDR3 is TGTGCCAGCAGTTACTCTTCTAGCGGGACGGACTACGAGCAGTACTTC. Protein sequence: CASSYSSSGTDYEQYF.

J is TRBJ2-7 and V is TRBV9; 10 bases align to TRBD1. The CDR3 consists of 15 residues. Trimming took 3 bases from V and 5 from J; bases not matched to a gene: 8. The V gene's germline CDR1 is SGDLS and CDR2 YYNGEE. The CDR3 sequence: CASSGIGQGEDEQYF. Written as DNA, the CDR3 is TGTGCCAGCAGCGGAATTGGACAGGGGGAGGACGAGCAGTACTTC.

The V and J genes are TRBV3-1 and TRBJ1-5, with a possible D match to TRBD1 (5 bases). The V and J ends lost 0 bases and 8 bases respectively, with 14 bases between them. The CDR3 is 15 amino acids. Looked up from germline, CDR1 is LGHDT and CDR2 is YNNKEL (reference sequence). For the CDR3, the DNA is TGTGCCAGCAGCCAAGATACGGGCATGGGGGAGCCCCAGCATTTT. It specifies CASSQDTGMGEPQHF.

This clonotype occurred many times. The CDR3 loop is CSAPKGGTGELFF. CDR3 sequence (DNA): TGCAGTGCTCCTAAAGGGGGCACCGGGGAGCTGTTTTTT. The chain employs TRBV20-1 and TRBJ2-2; a weak D match, TRBD1 (6 bases). With 5 bases removed from V and 4 bases from J, the gap between germline ends came to 11 bases. Germline loops: CDR1 DFQATT, CDR2 SNEGSKA (reference sequence). CDR3 length: 13 residues.

Remarks on this clonotype: This clone may be a read error of a much larger clone one base away. This chain connects TRBV2 to TRBJ2-2; D possibly uses TRBD1 or TRBD2 (5 bases each). The CDR3 is 15 residues long. Per the germline V gene, CDR1 is SNHLY and CDR2 is FYNNEI. The CDR3 spells CASSERQGVTGEPFF. Written as DNA, the CDR3 is TGTGCCAGCAGTGAAAGGCAGGGTGTAACCGGGGAGCCGTTTTTT.

There are a few counts of this clonotype. The rearrangement uses TRBV18 and TRBJ2-5; maybe TRBD1 (6 bases). Trimming cost V 2 bases and J 4 bases, with 8 bases left between them. The CDR3 is made up of 13 amino acids. Germline V gene lookup returns CDR1 KGHSH and CDR2 LQKENI. The CDR3 bases are TGTGCCAGCTCACCAGGGGGCGTAGAGACCCAGTACTTC. Its protein is CASSPGGVETQYF.

In this sample, this clonotype is medium-sized. The chain has TRBV6-2 or TRBV6-3 and TRBJ2-2; a weak D match, TRBD1 (6 bases). The germline V gene has CDR1 MNHEY and CDR2 SVGEGT. V was shortened by 6 bases and J by 3 bases, with 14 bases between the two germline ends. The CDR3 has 15 residues. The CDR3 region has the DNA TGTGCCAGCAGGTCACAGGGCGTTTACACCGGGGAGCTGTTTTTT. This sequence encodes CASRSQGVYTGELFF.

This clonotype is deemed medium-sized (0.01 to 0.1%). The V and J genes are TRBV11-1 and TRBJ2-7; 12 positions match TRBD2. Per germline, CDR1 SGHAT and CDR2 FQDESV (reference sequence). This CDR3 has 17 amino acids. Trimming cost V 5 bases and J 0 bases; bases outside gene matches: 8. DNA for the CDR3: TGTGCCAGCAGCCACGGACTAGCGGGGTTTAGCTCCTACGAGCAGTACTTC. It is translated as CASSHGLAGFSSYEQYF.

This clonotype was counted at least ten times. This chain joins TRBV7-2 and TRBJ2-3; D is unresolved. This CDR3 has 15 amino acids. V was clipped by 5 bases and J by 0 bases, with 12 bases between them. Germline CDR1 SGHTA, CDR2 FQGNSA. CDR3 sequence reads: CASSPNYLSTDTQYF. CDR3 DNA sequence: TGTGCCAGCAGCCCGAACTACCTTAGCACAGATACGCAGTATTTT.

A few counts support this clonotype. The genes are TRBV19 and TRBJ2-3, with D hard to call. Germline assignment: CDR1 LNHDA and CDR2 SQIVND (reference sequence). Deletions cut 3 bases from V and 4 bases from J, with 5 bases between. The CDR3 runs to 12 residues. CDR3: CASSMLADTQYF. Here the CDR3 DNA reads TGTGCCAGTAGTATGTTAGCAGATACGCAGTATTTT.

As for this clonotype: Being one base from a much bigger clone, this may be a read error. The genes are TRBV7-8 and TRBJ1-5; D gene ambiguous. Germline V lookup: CDR1 SGHVS, CDR2 FQNEAQ. CDR3 length equals 12 residues. The germline V and J ends were trimmed by 5 bases and 7 bases, with 9 bases remaining between them. The CDR3 protein is CASSPSWQPQHF. The DNA of the CDR3 is TGTGCCAGCAGCCCCTCCTGGCAGCCCCAGCATTTT.

The chain couples TRBV20-1 to TRBJ1-1; D is unclear. Germline V gene data show CDR1 as DFQATT and CDR2 as SNEGSKA (reference sequence). V lost 3 bases and J 0 bases, leaving 14 bases between the germline ends. CDR3 size: 15 residues. This CDR3 reads CSARVYRMMNTEAFF. CDR3 in DNA: TGCAGTGCTAGGGTTTATAGGATGATGAACACTGAAGCTTTCTTT.